The TCR beta chain under discussion was sequenced for a study of T cell responses to AZD1222 COVID-19 vaccine. Findings of the study overall: The number of AZD1222 recipients seropositive at baseline was only 5 to 7. Donors were largely white British and mainly female; clonal diversity was possibly underestimated.

The method was immunoSEQ multiplex PCR; TCRdb's version includes in-frame clones alone and lacks a portion of them. Of 130,000 to 150,000 clones listed, roughly 89% were seen once; the top ten hold over 1.5%. On this clone itself: Its antigen is unknown.

With V trimmed by 4 bases and J by 6 bases, 9 bases remained unmatched. The CDR3 is made up of 15 amino acids. Germline V gene sequence: CDR1 SGHDT, CDR2 YYEEEE. The sequencing here drew on peripheral blood, taken on day 0 of AZD1222 vaccination. The chain employs TRBV5-6 and TRBJ1-5; TRBD1 agrees at 8 bases. The clonotype was recovered from an adult in good health. The CDR3 loop reads CASSLGGQGRQPQHF. The CDR3 nucleotides are TGTGCCAGCAGCCTGGGTGGACAGGGACGTCAGCCCCAGCATTTT.